This is a list of T cell receptor beta chains from one sample in a study of beta chain features in type 1 diabetes. Repertoires were generated with immunoSEQ multiplex PCR, while TCRdb's copy carries only in-frame clones and drops some. The repertoire holds 250,000 or so clones, with 27% as singletons. Sample: central memory CD4+ T cells from blood. These receptors originate from a man aged 30 to 39 in good health. CDR3s include the opening cysteine and the closing phenylalanine or tryptophan. Each record gives: clone size, J gene, V gene, D gene, CDR3 protein, CDR3 DNA. The D gene is left open where the match is weak. Only some rows state a clone size, as once, few, many or a class for expanded clones.

.,TRBJ2-7,TRBV7-2,.,CASSLTRMRGGEQYF,TGTGCCAGCAGCTTAACTCGAATGAGGGGAGGCGAGCAGTACTTC
.,TRBJ1-5,TRBV27,.,CASSLWGVPDNQPQHF,TGTGCCAGCAGTCTATGGGGGGTTCCCGACAATCAGCCCCAGCATTTT
few,TRBJ2-7,TRBV5-5,.,CASSLDGALGYEQYF,TGTGCCAGCAGCTTGGATGGGGCCCTGGGCTACGAGCAGTACTTC
few,TRBJ2-1,TRBV6-6,.,CASSSSRNEQFF,TGTGCCAGCAGCTCATCGAGGAATGAGCAGTTCTTC
.,TRBJ2-2,TRBV30,.,CAWGIFTGELFF,TGTGCCTGGGGAATATTCACCGGGGAGCTGTTTTTT
.,TRBJ2-1,TRBV29-1,.,CSVRNGVSHNEQFF,TGCAGCGTTAGAAACGGGGTGTCCCACAATGAGCAGTTCTTC
few,TRBJ1-1,TRBV29-1,.,CSVKLVSTEAFF,TGCAGCGTTAAACTAGTTTCCACTGAAGCTTTCTTT
few,TRBJ2-3,TRBV7-2,TRBD1,CASSSGTVKDTQYF,TGTGCCAGCAGCTCCGGGACAGTCAAAGATACGCAGTATTTT
.,TRBJ2-2,TRBV11-2,.,CASSLETVDLTRELFF,TGTGCCAGCAGCTTAGAAACCGTCGACCTTACCAGGGAGCTGTTTTTT
.,TRBJ1-5,TRBV30,.,CAWSVSVSNQPQHF,TGTGCCTGGAGTGTATCAGTCTCCAATCAGCCCCAGCATTTT